This T cell receptor beta chain was sequenced during a study of response to subunit inactivated influenza vaccine. Broader study findings: The authors offered the suggestion that each seasonal influenza vaccination recruits few new T cells.

The germline gives CDR1 SGHAT, CDR2 FQNNGV. V was cut by 2 bases and J by 0 bases, with 17 bases left in between. This CDR3 has 18 residues. TCRdb processed the RT-PCR reads anew with MiXCR; each CDR3 protein has one entry. The data show roughly 290,000 distinct CDR3 sequences, with just over 20% seen just once and about 10% held by the top ten. This clonotype was seen only a few times. Its antigen remains unidentified. The source was PBMCs from blood, collected about 20 months after vaccination. This clonotype originated in a man aged 50-75 years who received an inactivated influenza vaccine. This chain connects TRBV11-2 to TRBJ2-4; TRBD2 might be the D (5 bases). CDR3 coding DNA: TGTGCCAGCAGCTTAATGGCGGGCACGACCACAGCCAAAAACATTCAGTACTTC. This translates into CASSLMAGTTTAKNIQYF.